A selection of T cell receptor beta chains follows, all from one sample in a study of T-cell memory formation after mild COVID-19. TCRdb used MiXCR to reprocess the 5' RACE reads, holding one entry per CDR3 protein. Of approximately 490,000 distinct CDR3 sequences listed, 20% are singletons. The material sequenced was PBMCs or a T cell subset sorted from them (not recorded which). These TCRs come from an adult woman who had mild COVID-19 (a few samples of this study predate the infection). Cell type and time point are not known. Both conserved end residues are part of each CDR3. Expanded clones get a size class; other rows say once, few or many, or leave the size out.

v_call: TRBV20-1
clone_size: few
cdr3_aa: CSARGISTDTQYF

v_call: TRBV9
clone_size: .
cdr3_aa: CASSRDSNGYTF

v_call: TRBV7-9
clone_size: many
cdr3_aa: CASSLSLAGAEQFF

v_call: TRBV3-1
clone_size: .
cdr3_aa: CASSQVQGNSPLHF

v_call: TRBV5-1
clone_size: many
cdr3_aa: CASSLATGGAGTDTQYF

v_call: TRBV20-1
clone_size: few
cdr3_aa: CSARGPGPQVDEQFF

v_call: TRBV18
clone_size: .
cdr3_aa: CASSPLSGAISYEQYF

v_call: TRBV4-1
clone_size: few
cdr3_aa: CASSQDRVSTEAFF

v_call: TRBV15
clone_size: .
cdr3_aa: CATAEGSYGYTF

v_call: TRBV20-1
clone_size: few
cdr3_aa: CSAKIEKLFF

v_call: TRBV6-2/TRBV6-3
clone_size: .
cdr3_aa: CASSWYGQGHRGEQFF

v_call: TRBV18
clone_size: few
cdr3_aa: CASSPRQGAGETQYF

v_call: TRBV6-6
clone_size: few
cdr3_aa: CASSYGWLAGVGELFF

v_call: TRBV5-1
clone_size: .
cdr3_aa: CASSHLSTDTQYF

v_call: TRBV20-1
clone_size: .
cdr3_aa: CSAREDRGRQTQYF

v_call: TRBV2
clone_size: once
cdr3_aa: CASSEASGSGNTIYF